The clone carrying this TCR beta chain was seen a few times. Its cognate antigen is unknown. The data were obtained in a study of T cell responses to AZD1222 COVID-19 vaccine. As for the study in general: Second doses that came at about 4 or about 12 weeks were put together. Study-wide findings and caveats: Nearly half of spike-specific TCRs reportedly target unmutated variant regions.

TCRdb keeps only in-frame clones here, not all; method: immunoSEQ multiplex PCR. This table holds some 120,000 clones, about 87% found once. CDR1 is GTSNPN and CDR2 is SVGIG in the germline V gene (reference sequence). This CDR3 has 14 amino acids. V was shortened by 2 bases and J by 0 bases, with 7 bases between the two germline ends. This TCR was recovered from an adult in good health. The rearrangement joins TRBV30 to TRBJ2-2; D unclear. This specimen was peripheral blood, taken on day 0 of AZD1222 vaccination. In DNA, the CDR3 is TGTGCCTGGAGTTTGCCACCGAACACCGGGGAGCTGTTTTTT. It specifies CAWSLPPNTGELFF.